This TCR beta chain was recorded in a study of control samples from healthy donors and cancer patients. CDR1 is LGHDT, CDR2 YNNKEL, per germline (reference sequence). The CDR3 loop spans 14 amino acids. V was shortened by 1 base and J by 0 bases, with 7 bases between the two germline ends. Assay: immunoSEQ multiplex PCR; the TCRdb copy retains only in-frame clones and omits some. This sample carries roughly 130,000 clones, approximately 91% of them seen once, and the ten largest clones take roughly 3.4%. The chain uses TRBV3-1 (or the pseudogene TRBV3-2) and TRBJ2-7; D is unclear. Sequencing used blood. The TCR sequence derives from a man aged 45-65 years in good health. Written as DNA, the CDR3 is TGTGCCAGCAGCCAAGGGTACGGCTCCTACGAGCAGTACTTC. Translation: CASSQGYGSYEQYF.